What follows are 8 T cell receptor beta chains derived from one specimen sequenced in a study of cytomegalovirus exposure and HLA in healthy donors. PCR amplification relied on 60 Vbeta primers (plus 13 Jbeta primers). Profiling relied on immunoSEQ multiplex PCR, and the TCRdb table lists in-frame clones only, not all of them. The sample has tens of thousands of clones; the top ten hold more than 9%. The source material was PBMCs. These receptors all stem from a woman aged 60 to 75 in good health and CMV-seropositive.

The chain has TRBV28 and TRBJ1-5, with D possibly matching TRBD1 (6 bases). The CDR3 covers 14 residues. The germline CDR1 and CDR2 sequences are MDHEN and SYDVKM. With 6 bases removed from V and 5 bases from J, the gap between germline ends came to 14 bases. As DNA, the CDR3 is TGTGCCAGCAGCCCCCCCCAGGGGCATCAGCCCCAGCATTTT. Amino acids: CASSPPQGHQPQHF.

The chain is built from TRBV19 and TRBJ2-1, with TRBD2 matching over 14 bases. The CDR3 is 20 residues long. The germline gives CDR1 LNHDA, CDR2 SQIVND (reference sequence). Trimming cost V 5 bases and J 4 bases; bases outside gene matches: 16. The CDR3 is CASSLLRTSGGPERYNEQFF. DNA of the CDR3: TGTGCCAGTAGTCTCCTAAGGACTAGCGGGGGGCCAGAAAGATACAATGAGCAGTTCTTC.

V is TRBV11-2 and J is TRBJ2-5; 14 positions agree with TRBD2. This CDR3 contains 14 residues. V was clipped by 5 bases and J by 7 bases; unmatched bases: 3. Per the germline V gene, CDR1 is SGHAT and CDR2 is FQNNGV. CDR3 in DNA: TGTGCCAGCAGCCGGGGACTAGCGGGGGCGACCCAGTACTTC. Protein product: CASSRGLAGATQYF.

The chain has TRBV6-1 and TRBJ1-2, with D tentatively TRBD1 (6 bases). The ends were cut back, 3 bases at V and 1 base at J, with 12 bases in the middle. Germline CDR1 reads MNHNS; CDR2 reads SASEGT. CDR3 size: 15 residues. The CDR3 DNA sequence: TGTGCCAGCAGTGACATGTCCAGGGGTAACTATGGCTACACCTTC. This translates into CASSDMSRGNYGYTF.

This rearrangement joins TRBV28 to TRBJ2-1; D gene uncertain. This CDR3 is built from 16 residues. Germline V gene sequence: CDR1 MDHEN, CDR2 SYDVKM. Deletions cut 5 bases from V and 6 bases from J, with 20 bases between. Here the CDR3 reads CASSPPDTRSANEQFF. Written as DNA, the CDR3 is TGTGCCAGCAGTCCCCCAGACACTCGTTCTGCCAATGAGCAGTTCTTC.

The chain links TRBV11-3 to TRBJ1-4; perhaps TRBD1 as D (5 bases). V was pared by 5 bases and J by 4 bases, with 17 bases between. Looked up from germline, CDR1 is SGHNT and CDR2 is YENEEA. This CDR3 has 16 amino acids. Here the CDR3 DNA reads TGTGCCAGCAGCCACCTGGGGGGAACTAGTAATGAAAAACTGTTTTTT. As protein: CASSHLGGTSNEKLFF. Using reference TRBV11-3 and TRBJ1-4 for the parts outside the CDR3, the full variable domain is EAGVVQSPRYKIIEKKQPVAFWCNPISGHNTLYWYLQNLGQGPELLIRYENEEAVDDSQLPKDRFSAERLKGVDSTLKIQPAELGDSAVYLCASSHLGGTSNEKLFFGSGTQLSVL.

The chain carries TRBV6-5 and TRBJ2-7; D call uncertain. V gave up 2 bases and J gave up 5 bases, with 13 bases separating them. CDR3 size: 14 residues. Germline-derived CDR1 and CDR2 are MNHEY and SVGAGI. CDR3 in amino acids: CASSYVGQADEQYF. The CDR3 bases are TGTGCCAGCAGTTACGTTGGGCAAGCCGACGAGCAGTACTTC.

The rearrangement uses TRBV12-5 and TRBJ1-2; D ambiguous. V dropped 7 bases and J dropped 4 bases, with 10 bases sitting between them. The length of the CDR3 is 12 residues. CDR1 LGHNT and CDR2 FRNRAP come from the germline V gene. The CDR3 is CASVPGSYGYTF. The CDR3 DNA sequence: TGTGCTAGTGTCCCCGGGAGCTATGGCTACACCTTC.